The 32 T cell receptor beta chains in this list originate from one sample, sequenced in a study of beta chain features in type 1 diabetes. General observations from the study: When Type 1 diabetes patients were examined, their TCRB CDR3s proved moderately but significantly shorter in all four CD4+ subsets.

These receptors have no identified antigens. Since all of the isolated RNA was reverse transcribed, expressed TCRB transcripts were what got sequenced. Assay: immunoSEQ multiplex PCR; the TCRdb copy retains only in-frame clones and omits some. This sample has some 170,000 clones; around 63% occur once, and the top ten carry 0.08% to 0.095%. Sequencing was done on a sample of naive CD4+ T cells from blood. The receptors come from a man aged 25-45 years with type 1 diabetes.

The chain joins TRBV30 to TRBJ1-1; possible D gene TRBD1, 6 bases. Trimming stripped 3 bases from V and 4 bases from J, with 12 bases between. This CDR3 has 13 amino acids. Germline CDR1 reads GTSNPN; CDR2 reads SVGIG (reference sequence). CDR3 sequence (DNA): TGTGCCTGGAGGGACACAGGGATCACTGAAGCTTTCTTT. Translation: CAWRDTGITEAFF. Based on the CDR3 plus reference TRBV30 and TRBJ1-1, the full variable domain is SQTIHQWPATLVQPVGSPLSLECTVEGTSNPNLYWYRQAAGRGLQLLFYSVGIGQISSEVPQNLSASRPQDRQFILSSKKLLLSDSGFYLCAWRDTGITEAFFGQGTRLTVV.

This clone was picked up one time. The identical CDR3 is also encoded by other nucleotide sequences in the sample. V and J are TRBV5-1 and TRBJ2-3; TRBD2 matches 9 bases. Germline lookup yields CDR1 SGHRS and CDR2 YFSETQ. CDR3 length equals 16 residues. V dropped 0 bases and J dropped 0; count of bases not matched to a gene: 2. CDR3 bases: TGCGCCAGCAGCTTGGGCCTAGCGGGGAGCACAGATACGCAGTATTTT. As protein: CASSLGLAGSTDTQYF. Supplemented by reference TRBV5-1 and TRBJ2-3, the full variable domain reads KAGVTQTPRYLIKTRGQQVTLSCSPISGHRSVSWYQQTPGQGLQFLFEYFSETQRNKGNFPGRFSGRQFSNSRSEMNVSTLELGDSALYLCASSLGLAGSTDTQYFGPGTRLTVL.

This chain links TRBV4-3 with TRBJ2-5; 9 nucleotides match TRBD2. Germline CDR1 reads LGHNA; CDR2 reads YSLEER. CDR3 length: 16 amino acids. J gave up 2 bases and V 4 bases, and 8 bases lay outside the gene matches. The CDR3 coding sequence is TGCGCCAGCAGCCCCTCGAGCGGGGGGATTCAAGAGACCCAGTACTTC. This sequence encodes CASSPSSGGIQETQYF.

The J gene is TRBJ2-5, the V gene TRBV5-1, with 9 nucleotides matching TRBD1. Germline values: CDR1 SGHRS, CDR2 YFSETQ. Losses at the gene ends were 4 bases for V and 5 bases for J; bases not matched to a gene: 6. The CDR3 has 14 amino acids. CDR3 coding DNA: TGCGCCAGCAGCCAGGGACAGGGTCGGGAGACCCAGTACTTC. This sequence encodes CASSQGQGRETQYF.

This sequence joins TRBV6-5 and TRBJ2-7; 8 positions match TRBD1. This CDR3 is 16 amino acids long. Trimming took 0 bases from V and 6 from J; bases not matched to a gene: 10. Germline CDR1 MNHEY, CDR2 SVGAGI. The CDR3 here is CASSYSSSRGLFEQYF. The CDR3 coding sequence is TGTGCCAGCAGTTACTCGAGTAGCAGGGGGCTCTTCGAGCAGTACTTC.

This clone was observed a handful of times. CDR3: CASSLLRTDTQYF. The CDR3 DNA reads as TGTGCCAGCAGCTTATTAAGGACAGATACGCAGTATTTT. V and J are TRBV7-2 and TRBJ2-3, with unresolved D. The V gene's germline CDR1 is SGHTA and CDR2 FQGNSA. V lost 2 bases to trimming and J lost 3 bases, with 6 bases between them. The CDR3 spans 13 residues.

J is TRBJ1-2 and V is TRBV29-1; TRBD1 agrees at 10 bases. The CDR3 covers 13 residues. In germline, CDR1 is SQVTM, CDR2 ANQGSEA. CDR3 DNA sequence: TGCAGTGCTACTGGACAGGGGGTTTCTGGCTACACCTTC. Its protein product is CSATGQGVSGYTF.

The V gene is TRBV5-1, the J gene TRBJ2-3; D possibly corresponds to TRBD1 (5 bases). In germline, CDR1 is SGHRS, CDR2 YFSETQ. The V gene lost 0 bases and the J gene lost 3 bases, with 8 bases spanning the gap. This CDR3 is built from 14 residues. CDR3 amino acids: CASSLARETDTQYF. The DNA for the CDR3 is TGCGCCAGCAGCTTGGCCAGGGAAACAGATACGCAGTATTTT.

The chain has TRBV9 and TRBJ2-2; D possibly corresponds to TRBD1 (6 bases). The CDR3 loop spans 17 amino acids. V lost 5 bases and J 5 bases, leaving 22 bases between the germline ends. CDR1 is SGDLS, CDR2 YYNGEE, per germline. DNA of the CDR3: TGTGCCAGCAGTGCAATACCCGGGACAATCGTGACCGGGGAGCTGTTTTTT. Its translation is CASSAIPGTIVTGELFF. The full variable domain, its missing parts supplied by reference TRBV9 and TRBJ2-2, is DSGVTQTPKHLITATGQRVTLRCSPRSGDLSVYWYQQSLDQGLQFLIQYYNGEERAKGNILERFSAQQFPDLHSELNLSSLELGDSALYFCASSAIPGTIVTGELFFGEGSRLTVL.

This clone was seen only a few times. The chain joins TRBV29-1 to TRBJ2-3; TRBD1 agrees at 10 bases. V lost 6 bases, J lost 2 bases, and 8 bases stayed unmatched. The CDR3 has 15 amino acids. The germline CDR1 and CDR2 sequences are SQVTM and ANQGSEA. The CDR3 DNA reads as TGCAGCGTGGACAGGGGGTCTACAGCCACAGATACGCAGTATTTT. As protein: CSVDRGSTATDTQYF.

This clone was seen once. V and J are TRBV7-2 and TRBJ2-7; 9 nucleotides agree with TRBD1. In germline, CDR1 is SGHTA, CDR2 FQGNSA. The J segment lost 4 bases and the V segment lost 3 bases, leaving 4 bases of the junction unmatched. This CDR3 comprises 14 residues. The CDR3 DNA follows: TGTGCCAGCAGCTTCGGACAGGGGTCATACGAGCAGTACTTC. Its translation is CASSFGQGSYEQYF.

This clone was detected a few times. CDR3 coding DNA: TGTGCCAGCAGCCCCTTGAGGGGCGCAGATACGCAGTATTTT. Its protein is CASSPLRGADTQYF. This sequence joins TRBV7-9 and TRBJ2-3, with D perhaps assigned TRBD1 or TRBD2 (5 bases each). This CDR3 spans 14 amino acids. Germline CDR1 reads SEHNR; CDR2 reads FQNEAQ (reference sequence). Trimming took off 5 bases at V and 4 bases at J, with 13 bases between the two ends.

V usage is TRBV7-9 and J usage is TRBJ2-5; a possible D gene is TRBD1 (6 bases). Per germline, CDR1 SEHNR and CDR2 FQNEAQ (reference sequence). The CDR3 sequence is 15 residues long. V dropped 6 bases and J dropped 5 bases, with 19 bases sitting between them. CDR3 bases: TGTGCCAGCAGTCGCCGACAGGACAATGGGGAGACCCAGTACTTC. This sequence encodes CASSRRQDNGETQYF.

V is TRBV30 and J is TRBJ2-1; a possible D gene is TRBD2 (6 bases). Germline CDR1 GTSNPN, CDR2 SVGIG (reference sequence). CDR3 size: 12 residues. Trimming cost V 8 bases and J 5 bases, with 13 bases left between them. The CDR3 DNA follows: TGTGCCGGTAGCGGAGGGAACAATGAGCAGTTCTTC. It yields the protein CAGSGGNNEQFF.

This chain joins TRBV7-2 and TRBJ1-6; weak D call: TRBD1 (5 bases). Germline assignment: CDR1 SGHTA and CDR2 FQGNSA. V was pared by 5 bases and J by 10 bases, with 12 bases between. This CDR3 spans 13 amino acids. In DNA, the CDR3 is TGTGCCAGCAGCCGGTTGAGGGACTCACCCCTCCACTTT. Translated, it gives CASSRLRDSPLHF.

The CDR3 bases are TGCAGCGTTGATTGGAACACTGAAGCTTTCTTT. Amino acid sequence: CSVDWNTEAFF. The rearrangement uses TRBV29-1 and TRBJ1-1; no firm D call. V was trimmed by 3 bases and J by 1 base, leaving 3 bases between them. The CDR3 extends over 11 amino acids. The germline CDR1 and CDR2 sequences are SQVTM and ANQGSEA.

There are a few counts of this clone. This sequence joins TRBV4-3 and TRBJ1-2; D uncertain. Trimming took off 0 bases at V and 4 bases at J, with 9 bases between the two ends. The CDR3 runs to 14 residues. Germline V gene lookup returns CDR1 LGHNA and CDR2 YSLEER. The CDR3 reads CASSQDTPSYGYTF. CDR3 in DNA: TGCGCCAGCAGCCAAGATACCCCAAGCTATGGCTACACCTTC.

The V gene is TRBV28, the J gene TRBJ2-3, with D hard to call. Germline CDR1 and CDR2: MDHEN and SYDVKM. V lost 5 bases to trimming and J lost 6 bases, with 9 bases between them. The CDR3 sequence is 12 residues long. CDR3 protein: CASSPPRDTQYF. CDR3 nucleotides: TGTGCCAGCAGTCCGCCGAGGGATACGCAGTATTTT.

This clone was seen more than once but under ten times. The chain recombines TRBV20-1 with TRBJ2-1; D is uncertain. With 4 bases removed from V and 7 bases from J, the gap between germline ends came to 5 bases. Germline V gene lookup returns CDR1 DFQATT and CDR2 SNEGSKA (reference sequence). CDR3 length equals 10 residues. The CDR3 nucleotides are TGCAGTGCTATACGGAATGAGCAGTTCTTC. The encoded protein is CSAIRNEQFF.

The chain carries TRBV15 and TRBJ2-5, with TRBD2 as a possible D gene (5 bases). Germline-derived CDR1 and CDR2 are LNHNV and YYDKDF (reference sequence). The CDR3 covers 16 residues. V gave up 5 bases and J gave up 0 bases, with 16 bases separating them. The CDR3 DNA reads TGTGCCACCAGCGAGGGTCGACTCGGGTACCAAGAGACCCAGTACTTC. It is translated as CATSEGRLGYQETQYF.

Details on this clone: This same CDR3 is encoded by further DNA sequences in the sample. The chain combines TRBV5-1 with TRBJ2-6, with TRBD1 as a possible D gene (6 bases). The CDR3 consists of 15 residues. Germline V lookup: CDR1 SGHRS, CDR2 YFSETQ. V shed 3 bases and J shed 2 bases, with 9 bases lying between them. DNA for the CDR3: TGCGCCAGCAGCTCTGGGGGCGCTGGGGCCAACGTCCTGACTTTC. The encoded protein is CASSSGGAGANVLTF. Based on the CDR3 plus reference TRBV5-1 and TRBJ2-6, the full variable domain is KAGVTQTPRYLIKTRGQQVTLSCSPISGHRSVSWYQQTPGQGLQFLFEYFSETQRNKGNFPGRFSGRQFSNSRSEMNVSTLELGDSALYLCASSSGGAGANVLTFGAGSRLTVL.

The chain recombines TRBV30 with TRBJ1-6; D not certain. Trimming took off 5 bases at V and 6 bases at J, with 14 bases between the two ends. CDR3 length: 14 amino acids. Germline V CDR1 and CDR2: GTSNPN, SVGIG (reference sequence). CDR3: CAWDLIMGNSPLHF. The CDR3 region has the DNA TGTGCCTGGGACCTAATCATGGGTAATTCACCCCTCCACTTT.

This rearrangement joins TRBV30 to TRBJ2-7, with TRBD2 as a possible D gene (6 bases). The V gene's germline CDR1 is GTSNPN and CDR2 SVGIG (reference sequence). The CDR3 runs to 15 residues. The V end was cut by 5 bases, the J end by 0 bases, with 17 bases between. The CDR3 nucleotides are TGTGCCTGGTGGGCAGGGACTCAGAGCTCCTACGAGCAGTACTTC. Translation gives CAWWAGTQSSYEQYF.

This clone was picked up a small number of times. V gene TRBV21-1 combines with J gene TRBJ2-7. TRBV21-1 is tagged as a pseudogene. The CDR3 runs 16 residues. CDR3 sequence reads: CASSLLLRTVVYEQYF. CDR3 bases: TGTGCCAGCAGCCTCCTTCTCCGGACCGTGGTTTACGAGCAGTACTTC.

This clone showed up just a few times. The chain uses TRBV7-2 and TRBJ2-1; TRBD1 matches 10 bases. Germline-derived CDR1 and CDR2 are SGHTA and FQGNSA. This CDR3 spans 14 amino acids. Losses at the gene ends were 5 bases for V and 10 bases for J; bases not matched to a gene: 8. CDR3 DNA sequence: TGTGCCAGCAGCCAATGGACAGGGGGGAGGGAGCAGTTCTTC. Translating it yields CASSQWTGGREQFF.

The chain carries TRBV20-1 and TRBJ2-1; D unresolved. Germline-derived CDR1 and CDR2 are DFQATT and SNEGSKA (reference sequence). The V and J ends lost 7 bases and 3 bases respectively, with 7 bases between them. The CDR3 spans 11 residues. The CDR3 bases are TGCAGTGTCAGCAGCTACAATGAGCAGTTCTTC. Its protein is CSVSSYNEQFF.

The chain uses TRBV30 and TRBJ2-6; no reliable D call. The germline CDR1 and CDR2 sequences are GTSNPN and SVGIG (reference sequence). V was clipped by 1 base and J by 2 bases, with 6 bases between them. This CDR3 spans 14 amino acids. CDR3 sequence reads: CAWSERAGANVLTF. CDR3 in DNA: TGTGCCTGGAGTGAAAGGGCTGGGGCCAACGTCCTGACTTTC. Full variable domain (remainder filled in from reference TRBV30 and TRBJ2-6): SQTIHQWPATLVQPVGSPLSLECTVEGTSNPNLYWYRQAAGRGLQLLFYSVGIGQISSEVPQNLSASRPQDRQFILSSKKLLLSDSGFYLCAWSERAGANVLTFGAGSRLTVL.

The DNA for the CDR3 is TGCAGCGTTGAGGGGCTAAGTGGGGTGACCCAGTACTTC. It encodes CSVEGLSGVTQYF. The chain employs TRBV29-1 and TRBJ2-5, with D perhaps matching TRBD1 (5 bases). Between the trimmed V and J ends, which lost 3 bases and 7 bases, there was a span of 15 bases. CDR1 is SQVTM, CDR2 ANQGSEA, per germline. CDR3 size: 13 residues.

V usage is TRBV29-1 and J usage is TRBJ2-5; tentative D call: TRBD1 (6 bases). The CDR3 has 13 amino acids. The ends were cut back, 5 bases at V and 5 bases at J, with 15 bases in the middle. Germline V lookup: CDR1 SQVTM, CDR2 ANQGSEA. The CDR3 spells CSVMGRGEETQYF. In DNA, the CDR3 is TGCAGCGTTATGGGCAGGGGTGAGGAGACCCAGTACTTC.

This clone occurred a few times. This chain uses TRBV29-1 with TRBJ2-5; D is perhaps TRBD1 or TRBD2 (9 bases each). The V end was cut by 6 bases, the J end by 4 bases, with 24 bases between. Per the germline V gene, CDR1 is SQVTM and CDR2 is ANQGSEA. The CDR3 spans 16 residues. The CDR3 protein is CSVSGDRAAGGETQYF. The CDR3 DNA is TGCAGCGTGTCCGGGGACAGGGCAGCGGGAGGAGAGACCCAGTACTTC.

This sequence joins TRBV20-1 and TRBJ2-1; D possibly uses TRBD1 or TRBD2 (5 bases each). CDR3 size: 11 residues. With 2 bases removed from V and 9 bases from J, the gap between germline ends came to 8 bases. The germline CDR1 and CDR2 sequences are DFQATT and SNEGSKA (reference sequence). CDR3 residues: CSARSGTEQFF. In nucleotides, the CDR3 is TGCAGTGCTAGATCCGGGACTGAGCAGTTCTTC.

To note about this clone: The same CDR3 is also encoded by other DNA sequences in this sample. The chain employs TRBV7-2 and TRBJ2-3, with D hard to call. The length of the CDR3 is 12 residues. The germline V gene has CDR1 SGHTA and CDR2 FQGNSA. Trimming took 4 bases from V and 2 from J, leaving 4 bases between them. The CDR3 reads CASSSLTDTQYF. The CDR3 DNA sequence: TGTGCCAGCAGCTCGCTCACAGATACGCAGTATTTT.